This T cell receptor (beta chain) emerged from a study of OX40 agonist ivuxolimab in advanced cancers. Trimming left V 3 bases short and J 7 bases short, with 6 bases between. CDR1 MGHDK and CDR2 SYGVNS come from the germline V gene. The CDR3 extends over 11 amino acids. Profiled with immunoSEQ multiplex PCR; TCRdb holds only in-frame clones, not every one. The sample yields 90,000 to 100,000 clones, 75% to 90% seen once. This specimen consisted of CD4+ or CD8+ T cells sorted from blood, obtained in a trial of the OX40 agonist ivuxolimab. J is TRBJ2-5 and V is TRBV25-1; D remains unclear. This receptor was identified in an adult with an advanced solid tumor such as melanoma, head and neck, liver or kidney cancer. DNA of the CDR3: TGTGCCAGCAGTGATGTGGGGACCCAGTACTTC. Protein sequence: CASSDVGTQYF.